The present T cell receptor beta chain was sequenced within a study of vaccination and CD4 T cells after COVID-19. Sample treatment: approximately nine-day PBMC culture with coronavirus spike peptide pools or control peptides (ViraFEST assay). Approximately 2 million PBMCs were grown per well alongside roughly 10 IU/ml IL-2 and around 9.6 ug/ml peptide pools. This clonotype has only a few counts. What it recognizes is unknown. This CDR3 spans 19 amino acids. From germline, CDR1 is SGHAT and CDR2 FQDESV (reference sequence). Trimming took 4 bases from V and 2 from J, leaving 21 bases between them. Cultured CD4+ T-cell DNA underwent Oncomine TCR Beta short-read sequencing. MiXCR, run by TCRdb on the PCR reads, gives a single entry per CDR3 protein. This table holds around 21,000 distinct CDR3 sequences, around half found once.

The receptor comes from a human donor who had recovered from COVID-19. Sequencing was performed on CD4+ T cells from blood, cultured in vitro. The chain joins TRBV11-1 to TRBJ2-6; a possible D gene is TRBD1 (7 bases). CDR3 in DNA: TGTGCCAGCAGCTCAACCAGGGGGGACGGATCGACTGGGGCCAACGTCCTGACTTTC. The encoded protein is CASSSTRGDGSTGANVLTF.